This TCR beta chain is from a study of blood T cell repertoires in COVID-19. Overall study: Collection of acute and convalescent COVID-19 samples took place in the United States, Italy and Spain. Nucleic acid was either cDNA or gDNA, and it came from T cells, B-cell-depleted T cells, or PBMCs.

Using immunoSEQ multiplex PCR, the repertoire was profiled, and TCRdb retains in-frame clones only, with some absent. The sample yields over 250,000 clones, roughly 89% seen once. The length of the CDR3 is 15 residues. CDR1 and CDR2 from the germline V gene are SEHNR and FQNEAQ (reference sequence). J was trimmed by 7 bases and V by 5 bases; bases with no gene match: 8. Cohorts were based on clinical histories the participants reported. Resolution of symptoms, clearance, or two negative PCRs was present in recovered Cohort 3 donors. The chain is built from TRBV7-9 and TRBJ1-6; TRBD1 matches 7 bases. Specimen: PBMCs or T cells enriched from blood (not recorded which). This clonotype was sampled from a man aged 40-50 years who had recovered from COVID-19. The CDR3 region has the DNA TGTGCCAGCAGCGAGGGACAGTTTAAGAATTCACCCCTCCACTTT. This codes for CASSEGQFKNSPLHF.